This TCR beta chain was found in a study of identical twins. Each cDNA held unique molecular identifiers, and template switching gave it a universal primer site. TCRdb re-called the 5' RACE reads with MiXCR, one entry per CDR3 protein. In the table there are under 1 million distinct CDR3 sequences, 12% of which are singletons. The donors were all healthy and Caucasian. There are 13 residues in the CDR3. Trimming took off 3 bases at V and 7 bases at J, with 12 bases between the two ends. The data also belong to a second study, concerning yellow fever vaccine responses in identical twins.

This receptor was identified in a woman under 30 in good health. Specimen: PBMCs. The chain couples TRBV12-3 or TRBV12-4 to TRBJ1-1, with unresolved D. CDR3 residues: CASSLDFQSEAFF. The CDR3 nucleotides read TGTGCCAGCAGTTTGGACTTCCAAAGTGAAGCTTTCTTT.